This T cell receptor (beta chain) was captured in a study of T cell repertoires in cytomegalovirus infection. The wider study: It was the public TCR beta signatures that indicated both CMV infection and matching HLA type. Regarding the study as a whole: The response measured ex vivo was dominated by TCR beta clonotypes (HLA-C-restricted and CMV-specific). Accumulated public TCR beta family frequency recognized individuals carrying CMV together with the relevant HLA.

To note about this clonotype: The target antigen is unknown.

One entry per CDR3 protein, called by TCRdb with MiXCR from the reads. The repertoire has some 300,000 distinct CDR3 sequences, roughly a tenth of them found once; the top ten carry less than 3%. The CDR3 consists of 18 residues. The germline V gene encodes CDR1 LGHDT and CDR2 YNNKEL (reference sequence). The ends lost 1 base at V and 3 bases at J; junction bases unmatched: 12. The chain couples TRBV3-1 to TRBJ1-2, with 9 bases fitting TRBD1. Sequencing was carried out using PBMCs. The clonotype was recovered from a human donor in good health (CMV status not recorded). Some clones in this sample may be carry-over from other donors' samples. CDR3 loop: CASSQGLTRDRAHYGYTF. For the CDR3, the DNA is TGTGCCAGCAGCCAAGGTTTAACCCGGGACAGGGCCCACTATGGCTACACCTTC.